These T cell receptor beta chains were read from a single sample in a study of immune evolution from preneoplasia to lung adenocarcinoma. Clones were sequenced by immunoSEQ multiplex PCR, and TCRdb holds only the in-frame ones, with some missing. The repertoire holds roughly 28,000 clones, with just under 75% as singletons. The sequencing sample was made of FFPE invasive lung adenocarcinoma tissue. These receptors originate from a person aged 55 to 69 with invasive lung adenocarcinoma. Some clones in this sample may be carry-over from other donors' samples. The CDR3 runs from the conserved cysteine through the conserved F or W. D genes are given only for firm matches. Clone size is given for some rows only: seen once, a few or many times, or a class if the clone is expanded.

cdr3_nt	cdr3_aa	clone_size	d_call	v_call	j_call
TGTGCCAGCAGGGACAACTCAGGCCGCAATCAGCCCCAGCATTTT	CASRDNSGRNQPQHF	NA	NA	TRBV6-5	TRBJ1-5
TGCAGCGTTGGAGGTCCCTACGAGCAGTACTTC	CSVGGPYEQYF	NA	NA	TRBV29-1	TRBJ2-7
TGTGCCAGCCGTCAGGGGGGCTTGTACGACACTGAAGCTTTCTTT	CASRQGGLYDTEAFF	NA	TRBD1	TRBV11-1	TRBJ1-1
TGCGCCAGCTCCAACCTACAGGGGCTCACCTACGAGCAGTACTTC	CASSNLQGLTYEQYF	NA	TRBD1	TRBV5-1	TRBJ2-7
TGTGCCAGCAGCTTGACACCCGCTAGTAGGGAGACCCAGTACTTC	CASSLTPASRETQYF	NA	NA	TRBV5-4	TRBJ2-5
TGCGCCAGCAGCGCCCTGAGGTCCCAGGGCTACACCTTC	CASSALRSQGYTF	NA	NA	TRBV10-1	TRBJ1-2
TGCGCCAGCAGCCGGGGGGGTCCAACCTACAATGAGCAGTTCTTC	CASSRGGPTYNEQFF	NA	TRBD2	TRBV5-1	TRBJ2-1
TGCGCCAGCAGCTGGACTAGCGGCTCCCCGGGGGGATCCGAGCAGTACTTC	CASSWTSGSPGGSEQYF	NA	TRBD2	TRBV5-1	TRBJ2-7
TGTGCCAGCAGACGGGCAGAGAACTATGGCTACACCTTC	CASRRAENYGYTF	NA	NA	TRBV6-5	TRBJ1-2
TGCGCCAGCAGCCAAGACTCCGGGACTAGCGGGAGAGATACGCAGTATTTT	CASSQDSGTSGRDTQYF	NA	TRBD2	TRBV4-1	TRBJ2-3
TGCGCCAGCAGCGGGGGGACAGGGCTGACTGAAGCTTTCTTT	CASSGGTGLTEAFF	once	TRBD1	TRBV5-1	TRBJ1-1